Included here is one T cell receptor (beta chain) sequence, with context. TCRdb itself ran the 5' RACE reads through MiXCR, one entry per CDR3 protein. The data contain 170,000 or so distinct CDR3 sequences, roughly a tenth of them singletons. These data come from a study of T cells after yellow fever vaccination. CDR3 size: 14 residues. V was shortened by 6 bases and J by 0 bases, with 10 bases between the two germline ends. CDR1 is SGHRS, CDR2 YFSETQ, per germline. The material was CD8+ T cells sorted from PBMCs, obtained 45 days after the yellow fever booster vaccination. This receptor was identified in a man between 18 and 35 years old who received the YFV17D yellow fever vaccine. The chain joins TRBV5-1 to TRBJ2-1; D is ambiguous. This CDR3 reads CASKMESSYNEQFF. The CDR3 coding sequence is TGCGCCAGCAAGATGGAGAGCTCCTACAATGAGCAGTTCTTC.